These 14 T cell receptor beta chains originate from one sample sequenced in a study of graft-versus-host responses after intestinal transplantation. Sequencing was performed with immunoSEQ multiplex PCR; in TCRdb, only in-frame clones are kept and a portion is missing. The table has roughly 77,000 clones, 89% seen once; the top ten hold roughly 2.5%. Antigens of these TCRs are unknown. Specimen: unstimulated CD8+ T cells sorted from spleen or lymph node cells, collected before intestinal transplant. The source of these receptors is a human donor who received an intestinal transplant.

J is TRBJ2-1 and V is TRBV29-1, with TRBD2 identical over 8 bases. The CDR3 covers 15 residues. The junction had 13 bases not matched to a gene; V was cut back by 5 bases and J by 7 bases. Germline V gene data show CDR1 as SQVTM and CDR2 as ANQGSEA. The CDR3: CSVPNGGGGINEQFF. The CDR3 DNA reads TGCAGCGTTCCCAACGGCGGCGGGGGGATTAATGAGCAGTTCTTC.

This clone was detected once. This chain connects TRBV7-9 to TRBJ2-1; a weak D match, TRBD2 (6 bases). Germline CDR1 SEHNR, CDR2 FQNEAQ (reference sequence). Trimming took 5 bases from V and 5 from J, leaving 22 bases between them. The CDR3 has 17 residues. The CDR3 region has the DNA TGTGCCAGCAGCCGGAATCCACGGGAGAGCCGGAACAATGAGCAGTTCTTC. Its protein product is CASSRNPRESRNNEQFF.

V and J are TRBV28 and TRBJ1-2, with 7 bases aligning to TRBD1. Germline V lookup: CDR1 MDHEN, CDR2 SYDVKM. The V segment lost 7 bases and the J segment 7 bases; nucleotides outside the gene matches: 9. The CDR3 contains 13 residues. The CDR3 DNA is TGTGCCAGCAAAAGAGGGGGCGCTGGTGGCTACACCTTC. Protein product: CASKRGGAGGYTF.

The chain uses TRBV11-2 and TRBJ2-3; a weak D match, TRBD1 (6 bases). CDR1 and CDR2 from the germline V gene are SGHAT and FQNNGV. This CDR3 region has 14 residues. Trimming removed 8 bases at V and 3 bases at J, with 15 bases between. As DNA, the CDR3 is TGTGCCAGCCAAGACAGGTGGTATACAGATACGCAGTATTTT. Amino acid sequence: CASQDRWYTDTQYF.

This clone has just one count. DNA of the CDR3: TGTGCCAGCAGCGGAGGTCCCGGGACAGGGGGAAACTATGGCTACACCTTC. This codes for CASSGGPGTGGNYGYTF. This sequence joins TRBV9 and TRBJ1-2, with 11 bases matching TRBD1. Trimming took 3 bases from V and 2 from J; bases not matched to a gene: 9. CDR3 length equals 17 residues. Germline CDR1 is SGDLS and CDR2 is YYNGEE.

The CDR3 sequence is CASTNGTAQETQYF. CDR3 nucleotides: TGTGCCAGCACCAATGGGACAGCCCAAGAGACCCAGTACTTC. The chain uses TRBV28 and TRBJ2-5; 7 bases fit TRBD1. The germline V gene has CDR1 MDHEN and CDR2 SYDVKM. This CDR3 region has 14 residues. The ends lost 7 bases at V and 1 base at J; junction bases unmatched: 6.

The rearrangement uses TRBV28 and TRBJ2-3; no reliable D call. Trimming shortened V by 2 bases and J by 1 base, and 19 bases separated the two germline ends. This CDR3 is built from 18 residues. Germline V gene data show CDR1 as MDHEN and CDR2 as SYDVKM. CDR3 sequence: CASSLGQLKPWGTDTQYF. The DNA of the CDR3 is TGTGCCAGCAGTTTAGGGCAGCTTAAGCCCTGGGGCACAGATACGCAGTATTTT.

CDR3 nucleotide sequence: TGTGCCAGCAGTTTAACGGGGACAGGATGGAACACTGAAGCTTTCTTT. As protein: CASSLTGTGWNTEAFF. V usage is TRBV27 and J usage is TRBJ1-1; the match to TRBD1 covers 8 bases. Trimming removed 2 bases from V and 1 base from J; junction bases left unmatched: 6. The CDR3 is made up of 16 amino acids. Germline V gene sequence: CDR1 MNHEY, CDR2 SMNVEV (reference sequence).

This clone appeared once. V gene TRBV7-8 combines with J gene TRBJ2-7; D is perhaps TRBD2 (6 bases). Germline CDR1 SGHVS, CDR2 FQNEAQ. Deletions cut 2 bases from V and 4 bases from J, with 15 bases between. This CDR3 has 15 amino acids. The CDR3 coding sequence is TGTGCCAGCAGCTTATCCGGGACTCCGGGGTACGAGCAGTACTTC. It is translated as CASSLSGTPGYEQYF. Variable domain in full (rest from reference TRBV7-8 and TRBJ2-7): GAGVSQSPRYKVAKRGQDVALRCDPISGHVSLFWYQQALGQGPEFLTYFQNEAQLDKSGLPSDRFFAERPEGSVSTLKIQRTQQEDSAVYLCASSLSGTPGYEQYFGPGTRLTVT.

The rearrangement links TRBV4-2 to TRBJ1-5; possibly TRBD1 for D (5 bases). Per the germline V gene, CDR1 is LGHNA and CDR2 is YNFKEQ. The CDR3 runs 16 residues. Trimming pared 0 bases from V and 0 bases from J, leaving 9 bases between. The CDR3 DNA follows: TGTGCCAGCAGCCAAGAAGGGGTTTTTAGCAATCAGCCCCAGCATTTT. Encoded protein: CASSQEGVFSNQPQHF.

CDR3 DNA: TGCGCCAGCAGCCAAGGACAGGGAGAGTATGGCTACACCTTC. Encoded protein: CASSQGQGEYGYTF. The gene calls are TRBV4-1 and TRBJ1-2; 7 nucleotides match TRBD1. Germline CDR1 MGHRA, CDR2 YSYEKL. The CDR3 has 14 amino acids. Trimming cost V 1 base and J 5 bases; bases outside gene matches: 4.

V gene TRBV28 combines with J gene TRBJ1-1; D not certain. The germline V gene has CDR1 MDHEN and CDR2 SYDVKM. The V and J ends lost 5 bases and 8 bases respectively, with 15 bases between them. This CDR3 is built from 13 residues. DNA for the CDR3: TGTGCCAGCAGTCCTCCAAGGCGGTTCGAAGCTTTCTTT. This translates into CASSPPRRFEAFF.

The chain carries TRBV30 and TRBJ2-2; 9 bases match TRBD1. The CDR3 extends over 16 amino acids. Trimming cost V 5 bases and J 3 bases; bases outside gene matches: 10. CDR1 GTSNPN and CDR2 SVGIG come from the germline V gene (reference sequence). The CDR3 nucleotides are TGTGCCTGGCTTCCACGGACAGGGGAGGACACCGGGGAGCTGTTTTTT. This codes for CAWLPRTGEDTGELFF.

This clone is classed as medium-sized. The CDR3 region has the DNA TGTGCCAGCAGTGAGGTAGCGGGCGGCGCCAATGAGCAGTTCTTC. Translation: CASSEVAGGANEQFF. The chain couples TRBV6-4 to TRBJ2-1; 7 bases align to TRBD2. The ends lost 3 bases at V and 6 bases at J; junction bases unmatched: 8. The germline gives CDR1 MRHNA, CDR2 SNTAGT. The CDR3 totals 15 residues.